What follows are 9 T cell receptor beta chains derived from one specimen sequenced in a study of shared clonotypes between healthy human individuals. Libraries were prepared by immunoSEQ multiplex PCR; TCRdb keeps only in-frame clonotypes and omits some of them. The repertoire includes around 2.5 million clones, 93% of them detected once, and 0.36% sits in the top ten. The sequenced sample was naive CD4+ T cells from PBMCs. The subset is: CD45RA+ positively selected. These receptors all stem from a man younger than 30 in good health. Some clones in this sample may be carry-over from other donors' samples.

The V and J genes are TRBV28 and TRBJ1-5; D might be TRBD1 (6 bases). Trimming removed 3 bases at V and 2 bases at J, with 17 bases between. This CDR3 has 17 residues. CDR1 is MDHEN, CDR2 SYDVKM, per germline. Here the CDR3 reads CASSLYWGAGGNQPQHF. The CDR3 nucleotides read TGTGCCAGCAGTTTGTATTGGGGGGCGGGTGGCAATCAGCCCCAGCATTTT.

The J gene is TRBJ1-4, the V gene TRBV7-7, with 8 bases identical to TRBD1. The length of the CDR3 is 14 residues. Germline V gene sequence: CDR1 SSHAT, CDR2 FNYEAQ (reference sequence). V lost 4 bases to trimming and J lost 8 bases; unmatched junction nucleotides: 6. The CDR3 coding sequence is TGTGCCAGCAGCTCCGGACAGGGAAACGAAAAACTGTTTTTT. Protein sequence: CASSSGQGNEKLFF.

V usage is TRBV5-4 and J usage is TRBJ2-5, with D possibly matching TRBD2 (6 bases). The CDR3 extends over 16 amino acids. Germline V gene lookup returns CDR1 SGHNT and CDR2 YYREEE (reference sequence). V gave up 4 bases and J gave up 2 bases, with 18 bases separating them. CDR3 DNA: TGTGCCAGCAGCCCCGGAGGAGGGGCAGGTCAAGAGACCCAGTACTTC. This sequence encodes CASSPGGGAGQETQYF.

The gene calls are TRBV15 and TRBJ2-7; 14 bases are shared with TRBD2. Losses at the gene ends were 1 base for V and 3 bases for J; bases not matched to a gene: 8. The germline V gene has CDR1 LNHNV and CDR2 YYDKDF (reference sequence). The CDR3 is 18 residues long. The CDR3 region is CATSRARLAGGPVYEQYF. Here the CDR3 DNA reads TGTGCCACCAGCAGAGCTCGACTAGCGGGAGGGCCAGTCTACGAGCAGTACTTC.

V and J are TRBV2 and TRBJ1-5; 8 nucleotides match TRBD1. Unmatched junction bases numbered 2, after V lost 3 bases and J lost 4 bases. Germline V CDR1 and CDR2: SNHLY, FYNNEI. This CDR3 is 14 amino acids long. The CDR3 DNA is TGTGCCAGCAGTGAGACAGGGGAGAATCAGCCCCAGCATTTT. Its protein is CASSETGENQPQHF. The full variable domain, in which reference TRBV2 and TRBJ1-5 provide the parts outside the CDR3, is EPEVTQTPSHQVTQMGQEVILRCVPISNHLYFYWYRQILGQKVEFLVSFYNNEISEKSEIFDDQFSVERPDGSNFTLKIRSTKLEDSAMYFCASSETGENQPQHFGDGTRLSIL.

The gene calls are TRBV19 and TRBJ1-2; unclear D gene. Germline V gene data show CDR1 as LNHDA and CDR2 as SQIVND (reference sequence). V lost 1 base, J lost 1 base, and 16 bases lay in between. CDR3 length: 17 amino acids. The CDR3 sequence is CASSIGARTEDNYGYTF. The CDR3 region has the DNA TGTGCCAGTAGTATAGGGGCCCGGACGGAAGATAACTATGGCTACACCTTC.

Comment on this clone: The sample contains more than one DNA sequence encoding this CDR3. The gene calls are TRBV9 and TRBJ1-2; 10 bases fit TRBD1. Germline V gives CDR1 SGDLS, CDR2 YYNGEE. Germline trimming cut 3 bases from V and 2 bases from J; bases unmatched to any gene: 4. There are 15 residues in the CDR3. CDR3 sequence (DNA): TGTGCCAGCAGCGCTCCGGACAGGGGGAACTATGGCTACACCTTC. As protein: CASSAPDRGNYGYTF.

V is TRBV27 and J is TRBJ2-7; the match to TRBD2 covers 9 bases. CDR1 is MNHEY, CDR2 SMNVEV, per germline (reference sequence). The CDR3 has 15 residues. The junction had 6 bases not matched to a gene; V was cut back by 0 bases and J by 6 bases. Written as DNA, the CDR3 is TGTGCCAGCAGTTTATCCCCGGGCGGGGGGGGCGAGCAGTACTTC. Its translation is CASSLSPGGGGEQYF.

The chain employs TRBV5-1 and TRBJ1-2; TRBD1 aligns across 8 bases. Per germline, CDR1 SGHRS and CDR2 YFSETQ. The CDR3 has 14 amino acids. V lost 2 bases and J lost 6; bases outside the gene matches: 6. The CDR3 loop is CASSFQQGGDGYTF. Here the CDR3 DNA reads TGCGCCAGCAGCTTCCAACAGGGGGGAGATGGCTACACCTTC.